This TCR beta chain was sequenced in a study of OX40 agonist ivuxolimab in advanced cancers. Whole-study findings and limits: At 0.1 to 3.0 mg/kg and by week 6, CD4+ and CD8+ T cells in the blood had expanded clonally.

Assay used: immunoSEQ multiplex PCR; TCRdb lists only in-frame clones, some missing. Among about 89,000 clones listed, 70% to 90% were seen once. Patients were excluded for autoimmune disease history or systemic immunosuppression. On this clone: Its antigen is unknown.

V was pared by 5 bases and J by 6 bases, with 6 bases of the junction left unmatched. The germline CDR1 and CDR2 sequences are LGHNA and YNFKEQ. The CDR3 loop spans 14 amino acids. The specimen was CD4+ or CD8+ T cells sorted from blood, collected in a trial of the OX40 agonist ivuxolimab. V usage is TRBV4-2 and J usage is TRBJ2-1; 8 positions match TRBD2. The receptor was isolated from an adult with an advanced solid tumor such as melanoma, head and neck, liver or kidney cancer. As DNA, the CDR3 is TGTGCCAGCAGCTCGGGACTAGACACCAATGAGCAGTTCTTC. This gives the protein CASSSGLDTNEQFF.